This TCR beta chain was found in a study of blood T cell repertoires in COVID-19. The CDR3 has 12 amino acids. CDR1 is SGHDT and CDR2 is YYEEEE in the germline V gene. V shed 7 bases and J shed 6 bases, with 12 bases lying between them. There are a few counts of this clone. Methods used by the authors: Estimation of nucleated cell counts relied on the amplification of reference gene primers. Sequencing was performed with immunoSEQ multiplex PCR; in TCRdb, only in-frame clones are kept and a portion is missing. The V and J calls and the clone size are those of that table, but D and trimming were determined from the DNA. Of around 290,000 clones listed, roughly nine tenths are singletons.

Material for sequencing was PBMCs or T cells enriched from blood (not recorded which). The rearrangement links TRBV5-6 to TRBJ2-3; D perhaps matches TRBD2 (5 bases). The receptor comes from a woman under 30 who had recovered from COVID-19. The CDR3 loop is CASGRGGDTQYF. CDR3 nucleotide sequence: TGTGCCAGCGGACGGGGTGGGGATACGCAGTATTTT. Full variable domain (outside the CDR3, taken from reference TRBV5-6 and TRBJ2-3): DAGVTQSPTHLIKTRGQQVTLRCSPKSGHDTVSWYQQALGQGPQFIFQYYEEEERQRGNFPDRFSGHQFPNYSSELNVNALLLGDSALYLCASGRGGDTQYFGPGTRLTVL.